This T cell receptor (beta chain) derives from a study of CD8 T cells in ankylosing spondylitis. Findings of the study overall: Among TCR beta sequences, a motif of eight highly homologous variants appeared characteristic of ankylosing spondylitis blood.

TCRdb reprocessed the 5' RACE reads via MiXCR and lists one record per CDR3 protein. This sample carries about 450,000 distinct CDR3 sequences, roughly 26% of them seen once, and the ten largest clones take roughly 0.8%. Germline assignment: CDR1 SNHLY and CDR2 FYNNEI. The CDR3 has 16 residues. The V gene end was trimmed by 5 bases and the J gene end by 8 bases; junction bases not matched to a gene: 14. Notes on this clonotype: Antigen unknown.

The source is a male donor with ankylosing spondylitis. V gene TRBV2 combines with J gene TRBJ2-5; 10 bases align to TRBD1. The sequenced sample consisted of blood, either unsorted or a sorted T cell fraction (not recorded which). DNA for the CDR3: TGTGCCAGCAGTAGTTCGCGACAGGGGGCCTCCGGCACCCAGTACTTC. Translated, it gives CASSSSRQGASGTQYF. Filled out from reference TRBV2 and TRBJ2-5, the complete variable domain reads EPEVTQTPSHQVTQMGQEVILRCVPISNHLYFYWYRQILGQKVEFLVSFYNNEISEKSEIFDDQFSVERPDGSNFTLKIRSTKLEDSAMYFCASSSSRQGASGTQYFGPGTRLLVL.